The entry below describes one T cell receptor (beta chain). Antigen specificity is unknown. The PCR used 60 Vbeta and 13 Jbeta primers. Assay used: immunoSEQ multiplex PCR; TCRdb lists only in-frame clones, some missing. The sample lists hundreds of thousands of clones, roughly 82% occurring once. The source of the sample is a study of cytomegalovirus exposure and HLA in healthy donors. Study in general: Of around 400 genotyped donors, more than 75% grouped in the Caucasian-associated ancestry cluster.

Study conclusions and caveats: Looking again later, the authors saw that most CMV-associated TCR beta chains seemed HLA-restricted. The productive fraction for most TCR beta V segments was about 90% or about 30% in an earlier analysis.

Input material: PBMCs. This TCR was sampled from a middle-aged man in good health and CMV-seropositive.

The CDR3 DNA reads TGTGCCAGCAGCTTAGTCCCCAGGGAGGCCGGGGAGCTGTTTTTT. This sequence encodes CASSLVPREAGELFF. The chain uses TRBV11-3 and TRBJ2-2; D is possibly TRBD2 (6 bases). This CDR3 contains 15 residues. Trimming removed 1 base from V and 6 bases from J, with 12 bases in between. The germline V gene encodes CDR1 SGHNT and CDR2 YENEEA.